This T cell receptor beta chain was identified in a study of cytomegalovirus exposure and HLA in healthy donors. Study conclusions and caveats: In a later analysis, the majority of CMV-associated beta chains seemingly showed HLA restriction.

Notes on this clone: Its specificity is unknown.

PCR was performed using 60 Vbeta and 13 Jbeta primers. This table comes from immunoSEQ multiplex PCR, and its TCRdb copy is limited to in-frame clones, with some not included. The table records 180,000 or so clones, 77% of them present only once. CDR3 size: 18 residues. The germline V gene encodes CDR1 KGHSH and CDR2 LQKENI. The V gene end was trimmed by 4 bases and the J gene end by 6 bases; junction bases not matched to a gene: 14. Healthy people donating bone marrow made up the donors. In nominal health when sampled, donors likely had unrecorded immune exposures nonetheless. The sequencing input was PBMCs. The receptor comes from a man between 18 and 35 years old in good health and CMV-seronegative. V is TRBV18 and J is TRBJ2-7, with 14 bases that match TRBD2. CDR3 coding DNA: TGTGCCAGCTCACGAGGACTAGCGGGAGGAACGGTTTTTGCCGAGCAGTACTTC. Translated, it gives CASSRGLAGGTVFAEQYF.